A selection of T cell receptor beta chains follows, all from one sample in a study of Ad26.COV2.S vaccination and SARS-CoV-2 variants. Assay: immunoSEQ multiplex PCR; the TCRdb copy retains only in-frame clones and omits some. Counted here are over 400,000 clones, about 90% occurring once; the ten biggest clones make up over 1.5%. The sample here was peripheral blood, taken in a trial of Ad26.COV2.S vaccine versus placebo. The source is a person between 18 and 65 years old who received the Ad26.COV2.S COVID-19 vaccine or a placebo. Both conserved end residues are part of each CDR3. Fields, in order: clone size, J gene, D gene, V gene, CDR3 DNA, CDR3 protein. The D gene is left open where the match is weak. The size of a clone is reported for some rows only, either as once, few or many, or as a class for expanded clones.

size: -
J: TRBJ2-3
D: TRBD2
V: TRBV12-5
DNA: TGTGCTAGTGGTTGGATCGGGGGGGGCACAGATACGCAGTATTTT
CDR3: CASGWIGGGTDTQYF

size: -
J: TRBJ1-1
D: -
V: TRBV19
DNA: TGTGCCAGTACTTGGAACCCTGGGGGCACTGAAGCTTTCTTT
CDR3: CASTWNPGGTEAFF

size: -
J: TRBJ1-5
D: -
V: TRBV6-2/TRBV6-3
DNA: TGTGCCAGCAGTTATGGGGCGATTAGCAATCAGCCCCAGCATTTT
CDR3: CASSYGAISNQPQHF

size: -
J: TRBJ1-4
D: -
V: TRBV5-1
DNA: TGCGCCAGCAGGGAACCGGGACGGCGCGATGGTAAACTGTTTTTT
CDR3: CASREPGRRDGKLFF

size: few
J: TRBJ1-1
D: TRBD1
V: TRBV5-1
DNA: TGCGCCAGCATTGAATCCGGGACAGGGGAGACTGAAGCTTTCTTT
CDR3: CASIESGTGETEAFF

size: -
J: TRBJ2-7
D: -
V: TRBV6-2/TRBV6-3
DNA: TGTGCCAGCAGTTACTTGTTCGCCTACGAGCAGTACTTC
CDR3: CASSYLFAYEQYF

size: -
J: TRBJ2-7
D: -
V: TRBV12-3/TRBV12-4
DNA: TGTGCCAGCAGTCCGGCCTACGAGCAGTACTTC
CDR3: CASSPAYEQYF

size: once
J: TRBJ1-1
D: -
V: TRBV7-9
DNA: TGTGCCAGCAGCCCTGACCTTGGGCGCGTAGAAGCTTTCTTT
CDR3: CASSPDLGRVEAFF

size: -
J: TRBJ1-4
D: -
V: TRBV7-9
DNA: TGTGCCAGCACCGTGGACAGCACTAATGAAAAACTGTTTTTT
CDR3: CASTVDSTNEKLFF

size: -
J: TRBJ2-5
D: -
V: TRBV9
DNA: TGTGCCAGCAGCCCCGGGGCACCCGAGACCCAGTACTTC
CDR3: CASSPGAPETQYF

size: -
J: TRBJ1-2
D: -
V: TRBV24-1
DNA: TGTGCCACCAGTGATTCGAAGAACAGATATAGCTACACCTTC
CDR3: CATSDSKNRYSYTF

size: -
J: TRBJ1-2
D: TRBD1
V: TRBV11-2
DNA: TGTGCCAGCAGCCGGACAGGGGGCTCTATCTATGGCTACACCTTC
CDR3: CASSRTGGSIYGYTF

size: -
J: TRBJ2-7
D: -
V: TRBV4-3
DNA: TGCGCCAGCAGCCAAGATAACCCCGGACAAGTCTACGAGCAGTACTTC
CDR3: CASSQDNPGQVYEQYF

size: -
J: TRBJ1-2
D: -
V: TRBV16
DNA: TGTGCCAGCAGCCCCTGGGGGGGACTTGGCTATGGCTACACCTTC
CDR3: CASSPWGGLGYGYTF

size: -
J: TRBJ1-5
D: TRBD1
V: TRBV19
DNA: TGTGCCGCAAATGACAGGGGTAGCAATCAGCCCCAGCATTTT
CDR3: CAANDRGSNQPQHF

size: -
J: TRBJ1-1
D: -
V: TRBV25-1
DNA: TGTGCCAGCAGTGAGGTGTTTGGGGTAGGGGACACTGAAGCTTTCTTT
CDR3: CASSEVFGVGDTEAFF

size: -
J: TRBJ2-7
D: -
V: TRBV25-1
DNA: TGTGCCAGCAGTGATCGCGGGGGCGGGGCTGTTGGTGAGCAGTACTTC
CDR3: CASSDRGGGAVGEQYF

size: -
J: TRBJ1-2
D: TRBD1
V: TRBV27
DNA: TGTGCCAGCAGTTTAGATGACAGGGGGCCCGGCTACACCTTC
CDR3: CASSLDDRGPGYTF

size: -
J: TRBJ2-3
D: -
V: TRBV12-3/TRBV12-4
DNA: TGTGCCAGCAGTTTAGTAGGCACAGATACGCAGTATTTT
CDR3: CASSLVGTDTQYF

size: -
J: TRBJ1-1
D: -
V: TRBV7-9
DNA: TGTGCCAGCAGCTTAGGGGGGCTCTGGGGTGGCACTGAAGCTTTCTTT
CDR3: CASSLGGLWGGTEAFF